One sample yielded the 30 T cell receptor beta chains listed below, sequenced in a study of spatial heterogeneity in lung cancer (dated by TCRdb to about 2019). What this sample's time point label stands for: sample taken at primary tumor resection. Receptors were amplified or captured by 5' RACE. The sample was run on a NextSeq 500. Clones were called with MiXCR by TCRdb after fastp trimmed the public reads at Q25, and only in-frame beta chains were retained. Each record represents a unique CDR3 protein, reported with the most common genes and DNA among its rows. For this sample there are just over 75,000 distinct CDR3 sequences; approximately 8% appear just once. The top ten clones comprise roughly 7.1% of the sample. Sequencing used PBMCs, obtained at surgery. Receptors were obtained from a male donor with early-stage non-small cell lung cancer.

This clonotype has more than one count but fewer than ten. This chain connects TRBV30 to TRBJ1-5, with 10 bases lining up with TRBD1. The CDR3 runs to 17 residues. Looked up from germline, CDR1 is GTSNPN and CDR2 is SVGIG (reference sequence). V was pared by 2 bases and J by 2 bases, with 9 bases of the junction left unmatched. CDR3 bases: TGTGCCTGGAGTCTCTCCGGGACAGGGGCCGGCAATCAGCCCCAGCATTTT. Protein product: CAWSLSGTGAGNQPQHF.

The rearrangement links TRBV5-5 to TRBJ2-7; 8 bases line up with TRBD1. The CDR3 sequence is 16 residues long. CDR1 SGHKS and CDR2 YYEKEE come from the germline V gene (reference sequence). Losses at the gene ends were 2 bases for V and 0 bases for J; bases not matched to a gene: 7. This CDR3 reads CASSFGQDRVSYEQYF. CDR3 bases: TGTGCCAGCAGCTTTGGCCAGGACAGGGTCTCCTACGAGCAGTACTTC.

Ten or more counts support this clonotype. The chain couples TRBV7-9 to TRBJ2-7, with unresolved D. CDR1 and CDR2 (germline): SEHNR, FQNEAQ (reference sequence). CDR3 length: 11 residues. The ends were cut back, 6 bases at V and 6 bases at J, with 9 bases in the middle. CDR3 nucleotide sequence: TGTGCCAGCAGTTCCGCCCTCGAGCAGTACTTC. Protein: CASSSALEQYF.

This clonotype was seen at least ten times. The chain has TRBV7-8 and TRBJ2-1, with D possibly being TRBD1 (6 bases). In germline, CDR1 is SGHVS, CDR2 FQNEAQ. This CDR3 is built from 13 residues. The V end lost 5 bases, the J end lost 7 bases, and 12 bases lay between the germline ends. The CDR3, as DNA: TGTGCCAGCAGCCTCCTAAGGGGGAATGAGCAGTTCTTC. This codes for CASSLLRGNEQFF.

This clonotype has a handful of counts. The rearrangement links TRBV27 to TRBJ2-3; D is perhaps TRBD1 or TRBD2 (5 bases each). Germline V gene lookup returns CDR1 MNHEY and CDR2 SMNVEV (reference sequence). V lost 2 bases and J lost 2, with 11 bases in between. CDR3 size: 15 residues. In nucleotides, the CDR3 is TGTGCCAGCAGTTTAAGGGGAGTTCCCACAGATACGCAGTATTTT. Protein sequence: CASSLRGVPTDTQYF.

At least ten counts were recorded for this clonotype. The gene calls are TRBV7-8 and TRBJ2-1; D gene unclear. V was pared by 7 bases and J by 10 bases, with 11 bases between. The CDR3 sequence is 11 residues long. Germline CDR1 SGHVS, CDR2 FQNEAQ. CDR3 sequence: CASTPQSEQFF. The CDR3 bases are TGTGCCAGCACCCCCCAGTCGGAGCAGTTCTTC.

The table lists this clonotype with a few counts. The rearrangement uses TRBV11-2 and TRBJ1-2; TRBD1 is a possible D gene (5 bases). V lost 4 bases, J lost 4 bases, and 16 bases lay in between. This CDR3 comprises 15 residues. CDR1 is SGHAT and CDR2 is FQNNGV in the germline V gene. CDR3 in DNA: TGTGCCAGCAGCTCCGTCGGGCAGGGAGGCTATGGCTACACCTTC. Residues: CASSSVGQGGYGYTF.

V usage is TRBV2 and J usage is TRBJ2-3; 7 nucleotides align to TRBD1. In germline, CDR1 is SNHLY, CDR2 FYNNEI. V gave up 1 base and J gave up 2 bases; unmatched junction bases: 9. This CDR3 is built from 17 residues. The CDR3, as DNA: TGTGCCAGCAGTGAAGTTAGGAGACAGGGCCACACAGATACGCAGTATTTT. It codes for CASSEVRRQGHTDTQYF.

The chain joins TRBV6-2 or TRBV6-3 to TRBJ1-5; possibly TRBD1 for D (5 bases). The germline V gene has CDR1 MNHEY and CDR2 SVGEGT. The CDR3 spans 13 residues. V was cut by 8 bases and J by 3 bases, with 11 bases left in between. In DNA, the CDR3 is TGTGCCAGCGGGCAGGACATCAATCAGCCCCAGCATTTT. Protein product: CASGQDINQPQHF.

This clonotype has a handful of counts. V gene TRBV24-1 combines with J gene TRBJ2-1; possible D gene TRBD2, 5 bases. Trimming took 5 bases from V and 6 from J, leaving 13 bases between them. Germline V gives CDR1 KGHDR, CDR2 SFDVKD. The CDR3 is made up of 14 amino acids. The CDR3 sequence: CATSALGRGNEQFF. CDR3 coding DNA: TGTGCCACCAGTGCTCTCGGACGGGGCAATGAGCAGTTCTTC.

This clonotype has more than one count but fewer than ten. The chain links TRBV12-5 to TRBJ2-1; the D is unclear. Germline V gives CDR1 LGHNT, CDR2 FRNRAP. The CDR3 is 12 residues long. Trimming stripped 5 bases from V and 7 bases from J, with 9 bases between. CDR3 DNA sequence: TGTGCTAGTGGTCTCGCCCTAAATGAGCAGTTCTTC. It encodes CASGLALNEQFF. The variable domain in full, completed from reference TRBV12-5 and TRBJ2-1, reads DARVTQTPRHKVTEMGQEVTMRCQPILGHNTVFWYRQTMMQGLELLAYFRNRAPLDDSGMPKDRFSAEMPDATLATLKIQPSEPRDSAVYFCASGLALNEQFFGPGTRLTVL.

This clonotype turned up a few times. An end of the junction differs from the germline gene, which may be a read error. The rearrangement links TRBV19 to TRBJ1-5; perhaps TRBD1 as D (5 bases). This CDR3 region has 14 residues. The germline V gene has CDR1 LNHDA and CDR2 SQIVND (reference sequence). Here the CDR3 DNA reads TGTGCCAGTACTATAGGGGCATCATACCAGCCCCAGCATTTT. As protein: CASTIGASYQPQHF.

This chain connects TRBV19 to TRBJ1-1; D perhaps matches TRBD1 (5 bases). Germline CDR1 is LNHDA and CDR2 is SQIVND (reference sequence). The CDR3 spans 14 residues. V gave up 10 bases and J gave up 3 bases, with 18 bases separating them. CDR3 nucleotide sequence: TGTGCCACCTCTCTTGGGGGGACGTACACTGAAGCTTTCTTT. The encoded protein is CATSLGGTYTEAFF. Together with reference TRBV19 and TRBJ1-1, the CDR3 gives the full variable domain: DGGITQSPKYLFRKEGQNVTLSCEQNLNHDAMYWYRQDPGQGLRLIYYSQIVNDFQKGDIAEGYSVSREKKESFPLTVTSAQKNPTAFYLCATSLGGTYTEAFFGQGTRLTVV.

This clonotype was counted a few times. The CDR3 sequence is CASSATLSSLDTQYF. Written as DNA, the CDR3 is TGTGCCAGCAGTGCCACCCTGTCCAGTCTCGATACGCAGTATTTT. J is TRBJ2-3 and V is TRBV6-4; D uncertain. V was clipped by 4 bases and J by 6 bases, with 17 bases between them. The CDR3 contains 15 residues. Germline loops: CDR1 MRHNA, CDR2 SNTAGT.

Only a few counts were recorded for this clonotype. The V call is TRBV6-1, the J call TRBJ1-1; perhaps TRBD1 as D (5 bases). CDR1 and CDR2 from the germline V gene are MNHNS and SASEGT. The V gene lost 7 bases and the J gene lost 5 bases, with 14 bases spanning the gap. This CDR3 is built from 13 residues. The DNA of the CDR3 is TGTGCCAGCACGGCAGGGCCGGGGACTGAAGCTTTCTTT. Protein: CASTAGPGTEAFF.

This clonotype was seen a handful of times. The chain employs TRBV11-2 and TRBJ2-3; D is undetermined. The V gene's germline CDR1 is SGHAT and CDR2 FQNNGV. The V end lost 4 bases, the J end lost 2 bases, and 13 bases lay between the germline ends. The CDR3 is 15 residues long. The CDR3 region has the DNA TGTGCCAGCAGCTCTCGACTCCGAATCACAGATACGCAGTATTTT. This translates into CASSSRLRITDTQYF.

This clonotype was recorded many times. The chain recombines TRBV5-1 with TRBJ2-2; a weak D match, TRBD2 (5 bases). The CDR3 is 14 residues long. The V gene lost 2 bases and the J gene lost 6 bases, with 11 bases spanning the gap. Per the germline V gene, CDR1 is SGHRS and CDR2 is YFSETQ. The CDR3 bases are TGCGCCAGCAGCTTCACCGGGCGGGCCGGGGAGCTGTTTTTT. Amino acids: CASSFTGRAGELFF. Combining the CDR3 with reference TRBV5-1 and TRBJ2-2 gives the whole variable domain KAGVTQTPRYLIKTRGQQVTLSCSPISGHRSVSWYQQTPGQGLQFLFEYFSETQRNKGNFPGRFSGRQFSNSRSEMNVSTLELGDSALYLCASSFTGRAGELFFGEGSRLTVL.

The table lists this clonotype with many counts. The chain uses TRBV29-1 and TRBJ2-7; TRBD2 matches 13 bases. Per the germline V gene, CDR1 is SQVTM and CDR2 is ANQGSEA. This CDR3 has 15 residues. Trimming cost V 2 bases and J 4 bases; bases outside gene matches: 5. Here the CDR3 DNA reads TGCAGCGTTGAAACCGGGACTAGCGGGATTTACGAGCAGTACTTC. This encodes CSVETGTSGIYEQYF.

In regard to this clonotype: This may stem from a read error, because a much larger clone lies one nucleotide away. This chain joins TRBV20-1 and TRBJ1-5, with D tentatively TRBD1 (6 bases). This CDR3 has 12 residues. CDR1 and CDR2 (germline): DFQATT, SNEGSKA (reference sequence). V gave up 6 bases and J gave up 6 bases, with 12 bases separating them. The CDR3, as DNA: TGCAGTGCGGGGGGCAGTTCTCAGCCCCAGCATTTT. As protein: CSAGGSSQPQHF.

This clonotype was seen repeatedly, ten times or more. The chain has TRBV6-2 or TRBV6-3 and TRBJ1-1; D remains ambiguous. This CDR3 is 15 amino acids long. The germline CDR1 and CDR2 sequences are MNHEY and SVGEGT. Trimming took 5 bases from V and 1 from J, leaving 14 bases between them. The CDR3 reads CASSILQRRNTEAFF. CDR3 DNA: TGTGCCAGCAGTATACTACAGAGACGGAACACTGAAGCTTTCTTT.

This clonotype was recorded a few times. The chain is built from TRBV2 and TRBJ2-1, with TRBD2 matching 14 bases. Germline CDR1 and CDR2: SNHLY and FYNNEI. V lost 6 bases, J lost 5 bases, and 3 bases stayed unmatched. The CDR3 consists of 15 residues. The CDR3, as DNA: TGTGCCAGCAGGGGACTAGCGGGAGTGCACAATGAGCAGTTCTTC. This sequence encodes CASRGLAGVHNEQFF.

V usage is TRBV20-1 and J usage is TRBJ2-7; D is undetermined. Germline loops: CDR1 DFQATT, CDR2 SNEGSKA (reference sequence). This CDR3 comprises 14 residues. Between the trimmed V and J ends, which lost 3 bases and 3 bases, there was a span of 15 bases. In DNA, the CDR3 is TGCAGTGCTAGTTACAGCCGACCTCTCTACGAGCAGTACTTC. Amino acid sequence: CSASYSRPLYEQYF.

This clonotype was detected ten times or more. This chain joins TRBV4-2 and TRBJ1-3, with D tentatively TRBD1 (5 bases). The CDR3 contains 16 residues. Between the trimmed V and J ends, which lost 0 bases and 4 bases, there was a span of 13 bases. Per the germline V gene, CDR1 is LGHNA and CDR2 is YNFKEQ. This chain's CDR3 is CASSQDWGNGGNTIYF. The CDR3 region has the DNA TGTGCCAGCAGCCAAGATTGGGGGAACGGGGGAAACACCATATATTTT.

This clonotype was detected ten times or more. The V gene is TRBV20-1, the J gene TRBJ2-3, with no clear D. The germline V and J ends were trimmed by 6 bases and 3 bases, with 16 bases remaining between them. Germline V gene lookup returns CDR1 DFQATT and CDR2 SNEGSKA (reference sequence). CDR3 length: 14 residues. The CDR3 DNA is TGCAGTGCCACGATGCCCCGGGCAACAGATACGCAGTATTTT. Its protein is CSATMPRATDTQYF.

In this sample, this clonotype turned up a few times. Given a much more abundant clone one base away, this may be a read error. V gene TRBV2 combines with J gene TRBJ1-5, with TRBD1 identical over 10 bases. This CDR3 comprises 15 residues. The J segment lost 6 bases and the V segment lost 8 bases, leaving 10 bases of the junction unmatched. Germline loops: CDR1 SNHLY, CDR2 FYNNEI. The CDR3 nucleotides read TGTGCCAGCTGCGGCAGGACAGGGGGAAGTCAGCCCCAGCATTTT. This sequence encodes CASCGRTGGSQPQHF.

This clonotype was seen at least ten times. V and J are TRBV20-1 and TRBJ2-3; 7 bases align to TRBD2. In germline, CDR1 is DFQATT, CDR2 SNEGSKA (reference sequence). Trimming removed 2 bases from V and 1 base from J; junction bases left unmatched: 6. CDR3 length: 15 amino acids. The CDR3 DNA is TGCAGTGCTAGACCGGGGGGAGGCGGCACAGATACGCAGTATTTT. Translating gives CSARPGGGGTDTQYF.

The CDR3 loop is CASSFDTGAPEAFF. The CDR3 nucleotides are TGTGCCAGCAGCTTTGACACAGGGGCCCCAGAAGCTTTCTTT. This chain links TRBV7-9 with TRBJ1-1; 7 bases align to TRBD1. The CDR3 contains 14 residues. The J segment lost 8 bases and the V segment lost 3 bases, leaving 9 bases of the junction unmatched. Germline V gene lookup returns CDR1 SEHNR and CDR2 FQNEAQ (reference sequence).

In this sample, this clonotype turned up a few times. The V and J genes are TRBV3-1 and TRBJ2-1; D gene unclear. The ends were cut back, 3 bases at V and 4 bases at J, with 7 bases in the middle. CDR1 and CDR2 (germline): LGHDT, YNNKEL (reference sequence). The CDR3 loop spans 13 amino acids. Here the CDR3 reads CASSHRKYNEQFF. DNA for the CDR3: TGTGCCAGCAGCCATCGCAAATACAATGAGCAGTTCTTC.

This clonotype was observed a handful of times. This CDR3 reads CATSDSKTGNTIYF. CDR3 nucleotides: TGTGCCACCAGTGATTCGAAAACTGGAAACACCATATATTTT. V and J are TRBV24-1 and TRBJ1-3; D call uncertain. V lost 2 bases and J 2 bases, leaving 6 bases between the germline ends. This CDR3 comprises 14 residues. Germline-derived CDR1 and CDR2 are KGHDR and SFDVKD.

This clonotype has ten or more counts. The chain is built from TRBV20-1 and TRBJ2-1; 9 positions match TRBD2. This CDR3 contains 19 residues. Germline CDR1 reads DFQATT; CDR2 reads SNEGSKA (reference sequence). Trimming at V came to 6 bases and at J to 0 bases, leaving 18 bases not matched to a gene. CDR3 coding DNA: TGCAGTGCCGCCGGGTTGGGACTAGCCCTACCGAGCTCCTACAATGAGCAGTTCTTC. As protein: CSAAGLGLALPSSYNEQFF.